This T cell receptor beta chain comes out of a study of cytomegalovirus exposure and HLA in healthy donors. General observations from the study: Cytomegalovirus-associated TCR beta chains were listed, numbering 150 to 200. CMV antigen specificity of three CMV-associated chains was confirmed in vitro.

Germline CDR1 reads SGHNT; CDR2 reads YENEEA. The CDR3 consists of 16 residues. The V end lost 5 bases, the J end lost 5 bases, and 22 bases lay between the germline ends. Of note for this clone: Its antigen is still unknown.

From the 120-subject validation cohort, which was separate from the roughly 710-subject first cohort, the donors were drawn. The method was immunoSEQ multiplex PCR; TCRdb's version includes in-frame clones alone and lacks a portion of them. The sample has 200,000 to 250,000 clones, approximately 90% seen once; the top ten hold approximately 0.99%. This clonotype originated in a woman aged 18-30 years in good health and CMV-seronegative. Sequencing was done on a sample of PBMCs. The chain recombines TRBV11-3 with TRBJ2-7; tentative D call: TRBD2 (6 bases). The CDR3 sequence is CASSPRAFGGLHEQYF. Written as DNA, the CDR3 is TGTGCCAGCAGCCCCAGGGCATTCGGGGGTCTCCACGAGCAGTACTTC.